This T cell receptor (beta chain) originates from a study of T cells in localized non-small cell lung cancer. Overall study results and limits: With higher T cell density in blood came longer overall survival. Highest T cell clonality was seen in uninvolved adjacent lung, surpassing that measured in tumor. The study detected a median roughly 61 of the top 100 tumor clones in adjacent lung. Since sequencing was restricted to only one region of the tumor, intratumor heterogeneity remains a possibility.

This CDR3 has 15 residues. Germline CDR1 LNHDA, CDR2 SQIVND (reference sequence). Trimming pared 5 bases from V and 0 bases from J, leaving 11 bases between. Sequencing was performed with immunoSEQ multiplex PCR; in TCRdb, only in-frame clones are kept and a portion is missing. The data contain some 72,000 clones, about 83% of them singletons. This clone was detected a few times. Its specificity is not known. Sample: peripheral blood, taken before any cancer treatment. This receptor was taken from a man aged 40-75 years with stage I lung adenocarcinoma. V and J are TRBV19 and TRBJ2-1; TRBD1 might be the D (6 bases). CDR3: CASSYRDRSYNEQFF. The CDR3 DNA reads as TGTGCCAGTAGTTACAGGGATCGCTCCTACAATGAGCAGTTCTTC.